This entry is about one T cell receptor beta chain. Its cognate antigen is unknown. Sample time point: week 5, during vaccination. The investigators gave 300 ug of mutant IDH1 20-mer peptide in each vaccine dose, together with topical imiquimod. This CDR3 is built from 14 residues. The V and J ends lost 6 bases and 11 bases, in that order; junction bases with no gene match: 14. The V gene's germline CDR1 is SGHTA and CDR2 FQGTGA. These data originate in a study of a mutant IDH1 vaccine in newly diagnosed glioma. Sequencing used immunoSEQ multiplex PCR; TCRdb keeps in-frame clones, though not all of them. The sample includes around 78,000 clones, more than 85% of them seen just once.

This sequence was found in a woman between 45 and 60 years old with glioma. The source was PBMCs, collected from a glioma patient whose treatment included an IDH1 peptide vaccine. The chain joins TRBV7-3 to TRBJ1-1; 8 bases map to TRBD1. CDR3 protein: CASRQDRASGDAFF. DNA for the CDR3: TGTGCCAGCAGACAGGACAGGGCCTCCGGGGATGCTTTCTTT.